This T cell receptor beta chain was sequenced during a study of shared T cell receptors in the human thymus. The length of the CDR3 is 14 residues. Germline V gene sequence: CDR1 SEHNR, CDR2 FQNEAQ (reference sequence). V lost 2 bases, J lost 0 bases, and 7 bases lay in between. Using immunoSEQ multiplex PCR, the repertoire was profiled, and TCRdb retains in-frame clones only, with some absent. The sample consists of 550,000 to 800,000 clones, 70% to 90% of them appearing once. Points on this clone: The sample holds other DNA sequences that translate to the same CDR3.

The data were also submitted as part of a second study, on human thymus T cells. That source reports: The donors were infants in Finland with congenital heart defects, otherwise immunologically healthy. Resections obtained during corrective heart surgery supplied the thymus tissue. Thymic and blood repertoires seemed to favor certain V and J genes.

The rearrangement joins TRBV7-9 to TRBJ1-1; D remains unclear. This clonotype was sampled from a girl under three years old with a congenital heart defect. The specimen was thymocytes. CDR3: CASSLSSMNTEAFF. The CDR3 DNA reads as TGTGCCAGCAGCTTATCCAGTATGAACACTGAAGCTTTCTTT.